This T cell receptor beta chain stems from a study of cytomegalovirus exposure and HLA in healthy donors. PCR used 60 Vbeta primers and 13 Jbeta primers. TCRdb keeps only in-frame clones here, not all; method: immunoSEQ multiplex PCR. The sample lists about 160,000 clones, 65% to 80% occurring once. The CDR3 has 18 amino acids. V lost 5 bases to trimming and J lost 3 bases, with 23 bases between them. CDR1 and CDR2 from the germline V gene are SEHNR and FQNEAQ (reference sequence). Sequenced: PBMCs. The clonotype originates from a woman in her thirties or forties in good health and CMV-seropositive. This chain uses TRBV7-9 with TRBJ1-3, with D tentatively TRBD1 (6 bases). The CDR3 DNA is TGTGCCAGCAGCCCAAGTATCACGACAGGAAATAATGGAAACACCATATATTTT. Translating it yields CASSPSITTGNNGNTIYF.